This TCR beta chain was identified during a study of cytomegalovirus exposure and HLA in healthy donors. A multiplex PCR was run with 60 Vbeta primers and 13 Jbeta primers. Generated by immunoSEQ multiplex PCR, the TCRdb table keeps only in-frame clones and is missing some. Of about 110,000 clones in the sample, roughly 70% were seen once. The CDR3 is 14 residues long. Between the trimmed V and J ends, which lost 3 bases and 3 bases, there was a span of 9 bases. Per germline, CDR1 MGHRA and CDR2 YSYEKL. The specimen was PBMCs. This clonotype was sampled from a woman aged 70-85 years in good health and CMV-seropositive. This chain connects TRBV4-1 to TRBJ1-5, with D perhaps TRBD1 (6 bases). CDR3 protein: CASSQGQVNQPQHF. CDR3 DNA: TGCGCCAGCAGCCAGGGACAAGTCAATCAGCCCCAGCATTTT.